The rows below give T cell receptor beta chains drawn from one sample of a study of blood T cell repertoires in COVID-19. The data were produced by immunoSEQ multiplex PCR, yet TCRdb's version contains in-frame clones alone and is incomplete. The data contain almost 250,000 clones, more than 70% of them singletons. Material: peripheral blood. All receptors come from a woman over 75 with COVID-19, enrolled during active disease. CDR3s include the opening cysteine and the closing phenylalanine or tryptophan.

TRBV28	13	TRBJ2-3	CASSPSGTDTQYF
TRBV6-6	14	TRBJ1-4	CASSYGGQVEKLFF
TRBV15	13	TRBJ2-5	CATSRDPKETQYF
TRBV7-2	15	TRBJ2-1	CASSLLGLGREEQFF
TRBV27	12	TRBJ2-3	CASSSRTDTQYF
TRBV12-3/TRBV12-4	12	TRBJ2-2	CASSQPGGELFF
TRBV2	12	TRBJ1-6	CASIAVNSPLHF
TRBV30	13	TRBJ1-2	CAWNGGQFYGYTF
TRBV27	14	TRBJ1-1	CASSEQGVGTEAFF
TRBV19	16	TRBJ2-5	CASRVRAAMDQETQYF
TRBV19	13	TRBJ1-5	CASSKDRYQPQHF
TRBV18	15	TRBJ1-3	CASSRDRGSGNTIYF
TRBV5-1	12	TRBJ2-7	CASSSDFYEQYF
TRBV28	15	TRBJ2-5	CASMPYRAPRETQYF
TRBV10-3	15	TRBJ2-2	CAISEQGENTGELFF
TRBV7-2	15	TRBJ1-5	CASSLGGQSNQPQHF
TRBV29-1	14	TRBJ1-2	CSAEEVQGSYGYTF
TRBV20-1	13	TRBJ2-5	CSASWRGQETQYF
TRBV7-8	14	TRBJ1-2	CASSVGGRDYGYTF
TRBV28	13	TRBJ1-2	CASSTTINYGYTF
TRBV7-8	15	TRBJ1-4	CASSLGQGAGEKLFF
TRBV7-3	16	TRBJ2-1	CASSLNAGLMTNEQFF
TRBV18	13	TRBJ1-1	CASLQGGTTEAFF
TRBV30	13	TRBJ1-2	CAWDPQGTYGYTF
TRBV10-3	14	TRBJ1-2	CAISETVLDYGYTF
TRBV5-6	11	TRBJ2-1	CASSIRDKQFF
TRBV5-1	16	TRBJ1-2	CASTREGVPGAYGYTF
TRBV19	15	TRBJ2-2	CASSETGSDTGELFF
TRBV6-5	12	TRBJ2-1	CASSFTGNEQFF
TRBV6-6	13	TRBJ2-1	CASLDRVVNEQFF
TRBV4-2	16	TRBJ2-2	CASSHEAGGPTGELFF
TRBV29-1	14	TRBJ1-1	CSHRGGGSDTEAFF
TRBV5-5	15	TRBJ1-1	CASSLSAGEGTEAFF
TRBV7-3	15	TRBJ2-1	CASSLRGGSYNEQFF
TRBV28	15	TRBJ2-3	CASSPQGPLADTQYF
TRBV5-1	15	TRBJ2-1	CASSLAESSYNEQFF
TRBV27	15	TRBJ1-6	CASSPDRSYNSPLHF
TRBV28	14	TRBJ1-4	CASSARGENEKLFF
TRBV11-2	15	TRBJ2-5	CASSLVGGAQETQYF
TRBV28	14	TRBJ1-4	CASSFSGGQEKLFF